This TCR beta chain is drawn from a study of radiotherapy plus CTLA-4 blockade in lung cancer. Study-wide background: More than 15% of patients responded objectively, and approximately 33% achieved disease control. Study-wide results and caveats: Radiotherapy with ipilimumab was followed by blood expansion of tumor-derived clones. Per reports, early blood T cell clone dynamics, plus interferon-beta, forecast response most strongly.

The V gene's germline CDR1 is LNHDA and CDR2 SQIVND (reference sequence). V lost 5 bases to trimming and J lost 7 bases, with 18 bases between them. This CDR3 has 16 residues. This clone was counted a few times. As yet, its antigen is unknown. Some clones are missing from TCRdb's copy, which holds only in-frame ones; the method was immunoSEQ multiplex PCR. The sample contains 40,000 to 45,000 clones, 75% of which appear only once. Alongside CTLA-4 blockade with ipilimumab, patients with chemo-refractory metastatic non-small-cell lung cancer received focal radiation. The TCR originated in a human donor with non-small cell lung cancer who had stable disease on radiotherapy plus ipilimumab. Sample: peripheral blood, taken from a patient treated with radiotherapy plus ipilimumab. J is TRBJ1-6 and V is TRBV19; a weak D match, TRBD1 (5 bases). This CDR3 reads CASSSGAGGANSPLHF. In DNA form, the CDR3 reads TGTGCCAGTAGTTCCGGGGCCGGGGGTGCCAATTCACCCCTCCACTTT. Together with reference TRBV19 and TRBJ1-6, the CDR3 gives the full variable domain: DGGITQSPKYLFRKEGQNVTLSCEQNLNHDAMYWYRQDPGQGLRLIYYSQIVNDFQKGDIAEGYSVSREKKESFPLTVTSAQKNPTAFYLCASSSGAGGANSPLHFGNGTRLTVT.